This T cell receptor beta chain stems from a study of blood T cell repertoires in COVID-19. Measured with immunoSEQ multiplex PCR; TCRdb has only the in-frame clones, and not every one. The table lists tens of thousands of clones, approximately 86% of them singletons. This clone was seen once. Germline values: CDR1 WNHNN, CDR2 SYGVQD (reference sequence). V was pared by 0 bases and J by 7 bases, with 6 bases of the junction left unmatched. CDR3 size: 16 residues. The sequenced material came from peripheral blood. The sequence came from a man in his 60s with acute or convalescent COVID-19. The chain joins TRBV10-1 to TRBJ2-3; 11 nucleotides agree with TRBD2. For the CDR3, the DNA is TGCGCCAGCAGTGAGTCGACTAGCGGGATGGGGTATACGCAGTATTTT. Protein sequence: CASSESTSGMGYTQYF.